The 28 T cell receptor beta chains listed next were all sequenced from one sample in a study of blood T cell repertoires in COVID-19. Assay: immunoSEQ multiplex PCR; the TCRdb copy retains only in-frame clones and omits some. Of 65,000 to 90,000 clones in the sample, 80% to 95% were seen once. Sequencing input: peripheral blood. The source is a human donor in a cohort sampled during active COVID-19.

The V call is TRBV18, the J call TRBJ1-4; 11 nucleotides line up with TRBD1. Per the germline V gene, CDR1 is KGHSH and CDR2 is LQKENI. V was clipped by 3 bases and J by 8 bases; unmatched bases: 14. This CDR3 has 18 amino acids. The CDR3 DNA is TGTGCCAGCTCACCGCTCGGGACAGGGGGAGTTTTGGAAGAAAAACTGTTTTTT. Translation: CASSPLGTGGVLEEKLFF.

The chain uses TRBV3-1 (or the pseudogene TRBV3-2) and TRBJ1-2; D call uncertain. There are 14 residues in the CDR3. V was trimmed by 0 bases and J by 4 bases, leaving 9 bases between them. CDR1 and CDR2 (germline): LGHDT, YNNKEL (reference sequence). The CDR3 DNA is TGTGCCAGCAGCCAAGAGTGGCAGATCTATGGCTACACCTTC. This translates into CASSQEWQIYGYTF.

There are many counts of this clone. Here the CDR3 DNA reads TGTGCCAGCAGCTTAAGTATGGGAGGAGCTTTCTTT. Protein: CASSLSMGGAFF. The rearrangement joins TRBV11-2 to TRBJ1-1; D ambiguous. Trimming removed 2 bases at V and 10 bases at J, with 11 bases between. In germline, CDR1 is SGHAT, CDR2 FQNNGV. This CDR3 has 12 residues.

The chain is built from TRBV19 and TRBJ1-1; D is ambiguous. The germline V gene has CDR1 LNHDA and CDR2 SQIVND (reference sequence). The CDR3 is made up of 15 amino acids. The CDR3 coding sequence is TGTGCAGCAAAAAGAATCGGGGAGTTGAACACTGAAGCTTTCTTT. As protein: CAAKRIGELNTEAFF.

The chain uses TRBV10-1 and TRBJ2-3; tentatively, D is TRBD1 (5 bases). Per the germline V gene, CDR1 is WNHNN and CDR2 is SYGVQD (reference sequence). The CDR3 covers 14 residues. Trimming took off 3 bases at V and 4 bases at J, with 11 bases between the two ends. CDR3 DNA: TGCGCCAGCAGTGAAGTTAGGGGCTCAGATACGCAGTATTTT. Translating it yields CASSEVRGSDTQYF.

V and J are TRBV28 and TRBJ2-5; 7 bases are shared with TRBD2. Germline V lookup: CDR1 MDHEN, CDR2 SYDVKM. The CDR3 has 13 residues. The trim removed 6 bases at V and 2 bases at J, leaving 3 bases unmatched. The CDR3 loop is CASRGAGQETQYF. The CDR3 bases are TGTGCCAGCAGGGGAGCGGGGCAAGAGACCCAGTACTTC. Using reference TRBV28 and TRBJ2-5 for the parts outside the CDR3, the full variable domain is DVKVTQSSRYLVKRTGEKVFLECVQDMDHENMFWYRQDPGLGLRLIYFSYDVKMKEKGDIPEGYSVSREKKERFSLILESASTNQTSMYLCASRGAGQETQYFGPGTRLLVL.

J is TRBJ1-1 and V is TRBV7-8; the D is unclear. V was pared by 3 bases and J by 3 bases, with 14 bases between. CDR1 SGHVS and CDR2 FQNEAQ come from the germline V gene. CDR3 length equals 15 residues. CDR3 amino acids: CASSFSQPQYTEAFF. Here the CDR3 DNA reads TGTGCCAGCAGCTTTTCACAGCCCCAATACACTGAAGCTTTCTTT. The entire variable domain, with the rest obtained from reference TRBV7-8 and TRBJ1-1, is as follows: GAGVSQSPRYKVAKRGQDVALRCDPISGHVSLFWYQQALGQGPEFLTYFQNEAQLDKSGLPSDRFFAERPEGSVSTLKIQRTQQEDSAVYLCASSFSQPQYTEAFFGQGTRLTVV.

The rearrangement uses TRBV7-2 and TRBJ2-3, with 14 bases that match TRBD2. V was pared by 4 bases and J by 5 bases, with 5 bases of the junction left unmatched. This CDR3 has 16 amino acids. Germline values: CDR1 SGHTA, CDR2 FQGNSA. Here the CDR3 DNA reads TGTGCCAGCAGCTCCCGACTAGCGGGGGGGGGAGATACGCAGTATTTT. Its translation: CASSSRLAGGGDTQYF.

The chain has TRBV5-5 and TRBJ2-2; 7 bases are shared with TRBD1. Per germline, CDR1 SGHKS and CDR2 YYEKEE (reference sequence). The CDR3 contains 15 residues. The junction had 9 bases not matched to a gene; V was cut back by 3 bases and J by 7 bases. The DNA of the CDR3 is TGTGCCAGCAGCTGGGAGACAGGGTCGAGCGGGGAGCTGTTTTTT. Translated: CASSWETGSSGELFF.

The rearrangement joins TRBV6-5 to TRBJ2-1; possible D gene TRBD2, 5 bases. The ends were cut back, 2 bases at V and 14 bases at J, with 10 bases in the middle. The germline V gene has CDR1 MNHEY and CDR2 SVGAGI. CDR3 length: 11 residues. In DNA form, the CDR3 reads TGTGCCAGCAGTTACGCGTCGGAGGAGTTCTTC. Translated: CASSYASEEFF.

The chain has TRBV7-8 and TRBJ2-3, with TRBD2 as a possible D gene (6 bases). V dropped 1 base and J dropped 5 bases, with 10 bases sitting between them. The CDR3 runs to 14 residues. Germline V gene data show CDR1 as SGHVS and CDR2 as FQNEAQ. The CDR3 nucleotides read TGTGCCAGCAGCTTAGTGGGACTTGGAGATACGCAGTATTTT. Translating it yields CASSLVGLGDTQYF.

The genes are TRBV5-5 and TRBJ1-4; the match to TRBD1 covers 9 bases. V shed 4 bases, J shed 5 bases, and the junction held 9 bases outside the gene matches. This CDR3 region has 16 residues. CDR1 SGHKS and CDR2 YYEKEE come from the germline V gene (reference sequence). In nucleotides, the CDR3 is TGTGCCAGCAGCCGGACAGGGGTTAACCCGAATGAAAAACTGTTTTTT. This translates into CASSRTGVNPNEKLFF.

As regards this clone: This sample includes further DNA sequences coding for the same CDR3. The genes are TRBV24-1 and TRBJ1-2; D remains ambiguous. Germline V CDR1 and CDR2: KGHDR, SFDVKD. Between the trimmed V and J ends, which lost 9 bases and 4 bases, there was a span of 11 bases. This CDR3 region has 12 residues. The CDR3 nucleotides are TGTGCCACCTCTAGTGGAGGCTATGGCTACACCTTC. This encodes CATSSGGYGYTF.

The chain links TRBV6-2 or TRBV6-3 to TRBJ2-7, with TRBD1 identical over 9 bases. This CDR3 contains 15 residues. CDR1 and CDR2 from the germline V gene are MNHEY and SVGEGT. J was trimmed by 4 bases and V by 2 bases; bases with no gene match: 6. The CDR3 is CASSYGDRVRYEQYF. For the CDR3, the DNA is TGTGCCAGCAGTTACGGGGACAGGGTACGGTACGAGCAGTACTTC.

J is TRBJ2-5 and V is TRBV7-2; 9 bases are a match to TRBD2. CDR1 is SGHTA and CDR2 is FQGNSA in the germline V gene. The V gene end was trimmed by 6 bases and the J gene end by 2 bases; junction bases not matched to a gene: 10. The length of the CDR3 is 16 residues. The CDR3 DNA follows: TGTGCCAGCAGTTCCGGGACTAGCCCATATCAAGAGACCCAGTACTTC. Translating gives CASSSGTSPYQETQYF.

The rearrangement joins TRBV6-1 to TRBJ2-7, with TRBD1 matching 8 bases. From germline, CDR1 is MNHNS and CDR2 SASEGT. This CDR3 spans 15 amino acids. Trimming at V came to 3 bases and at J to 3 bases, leaving 7 bases not matched to a gene. The CDR3 DNA reads as TGTGCCAGCAGTGACACTTGGACAGGGAACTACGAGCAGTACTTC. This encodes CASSDTWTGNYEQYF.

The rearrangement joins TRBV7-9 to TRBJ2-6; 14 nucleotides match TRBD2. This CDR3 contains 18 residues. The J segment lost 3 bases and the V segment lost 4 bases, leaving 5 bases of the junction unmatched. From germline, CDR1 is SEHNR and CDR2 FQNEAQ (reference sequence). CDR3 residues: CASSSTSGGAGGANVLTF. In DNA form, the CDR3 reads TGTGCCAGCAGCTCGACTAGCGGGGGGGCAGGTGGGGCCAACGTCCTGACTTTC.

The chain couples TRBV5-1 to TRBJ2-2; 9 bases match TRBD1. Trimming took 2 bases from V and 7 from J; bases not matched to a gene: 6. CDR3 length: 15 residues. Germline V gives CDR1 SGHRS, CDR2 YFSETQ. The CDR3 DNA is TGCGCCAGCAGCTTCGGACAGGGGCAGGGCGGGGAGCTGTTTTTT. Translation: CASSFGQGQGGELFF.

The chain employs TRBV20-1 and TRBJ2-3; 9 bases line up with TRBD2. The CDR3 has 14 amino acids. Germline V gene data show CDR1 as DFQATT and CDR2 as SNEGSKA (reference sequence). Unmatched junction bases numbered 4, after V lost 3 bases and J lost 3 bases. The CDR3 bases are TGCAGTGCTAGTATAACTAGCGGGACAGATACGCAGTATTTT. Its protein is CSASITSGTDTQYF.

This rearrangement joins TRBV4-1 to TRBJ2-2; the match to TRBD2 covers 8 bases. This CDR3 contains 16 residues. The ends lost 0 bases at V and 5 bases at J; junction bases unmatched: 5. Germline values: CDR1 MGHRA, CDR2 YSYEKL. In nucleotides, the CDR3 is TGCGCCAGCAGCCAAGATCGGCGGGGGGAGACCGGGGAGCTGTTTTTT. Translated: CASSQDRRGETGELFF.

The chain combines TRBV4-2 with TRBJ2-1; TRBD2 matches at 8 bases. After removal of 0 bases from V and 2 bases from J, the junction contained 6 bases not matched to a gene. The CDR3 covers 17 residues. Per germline, CDR1 LGHNA and CDR2 YNFKEQ. The DNA of the CDR3 is TGTGCCAGCAGCCAAGAGGGAGCGGGGGTGACCTACAATGAGCAGTTCTTC. Translation: CASSQEGAGVTYNEQFF.

The rearrangement uses TRBV12-3 or TRBV12-4 and TRBJ2-3, with D tentatively TRBD2 (5 bases). Trimming took 5 bases from V and 5 from J, leaving 8 bases between them. The CDR3 spans 12 residues. The CDR3 is CASSTRGDTQYF. In nucleotides, the CDR3 is TGTGCCAGCAGTACTAGAGGAGATACGCAGTATTTT.

The sample holds a few counts of this clone. The chain employs TRBV9 and TRBJ2-7; D uncertain. This CDR3 has 13 amino acids. With 0 bases removed from V and 1 base from J, the gap between germline ends came to 5 bases. In germline, CDR1 is SGDLS, CDR2 YYNGEE. For the CDR3, the DNA is TGTGCCAGCAGCGTAGGAGGATCCTACGAGCAGTACTTC. It specifies CASSVGGSYEQYF.

This chain links TRBV29-1 with TRBJ2-7; maybe TRBD2 (7 bases). Germline CDR1 and CDR2: SQVTM and ANQGSEA. V was clipped by 0 bases and J by 1 base, with 13 bases between them. The CDR3 spans 15 residues. CDR3 amino acids: CSVEDRRGGSYEQYF. The CDR3 nucleotides read TGCAGCGTTGAAGACAGGAGGGGGGGTTCCTACGAGCAGTACTTC.

V is TRBV19 and J is TRBJ1-5; no clear D. There are 13 residues in the CDR3. V was shortened by 5 bases and J by 2 bases, with 7 bases between the two germline ends. CDR1 is LNHDA, CDR2 SQIVND, per germline (reference sequence). The CDR3, as DNA: TGTGCCAGTAGTGAGGAAGGCAATCAGCCCCAGCATTTT. The encoded protein is CASSEEGNQPQHF.

This clone came up once. This chain uses TRBV6-2 or TRBV6-3 with TRBJ2-1, with TRBD2 matching 12 bases. This CDR3 has 17 residues. With 6 bases clipped from V and 3 bases from J, the junction kept 9 bases outside the gene matches. Germline CDR1 and CDR2: MNHEY and SVGEGT. CDR3 in amino acids: CASSLRLAGGRYNEQFF. The DNA for the CDR3 is TGTGCCAGCAGCCTTCGTCTAGCGGGGGGGCGCTACAATGAGCAGTTCTTC.

The J gene is TRBJ1-1, the V gene TRBV5-5; perhaps TRBD1 as D (5 bases). V was pared by 6 bases and J by 4 bases, with 10 bases between. Per the germline V gene, CDR1 is SGHKS and CDR2 is YYEKEE (reference sequence). The CDR3 consists of 12 residues. The CDR3 DNA follows: TGTGCCAGCAACACAGGCGGCACTGAAGCTTTCTTT. Its translation: CASNTGGTEAFF.

In its sample, this clone was seen once. This rearrangement joins TRBV25-1 to TRBJ2-7; TRBD2 might be the D (6 bases). Trimming left V 11 bases short and J 6 bases short, with 17 bases between. The CDR3 spans 12 residues. Germline V gene data show CDR1 as MGHDK and CDR2 as SYGVNS. The CDR3 region is CASPRGGTEQYF. Written as DNA, the CDR3 is TGTGCCTCCCCTAGGGGAGGCACCGAGCAGTACTTC.